This T cell receptor (beta chain) was found in a study of T cells after yellow fever vaccination. TCRdb reanalysed the 5' RACE reads using MiXCR and keeps one entry per CDR3 protein. The sample has some 670,000 distinct CDR3 sequences; around 12% are singletons. The CDR3 is 13 amino acids. The germline V gene has CDR1 SQVTM and CDR2 ANQGSEA. Deletions cut 4 bases from V and 4 bases from J, with 11 bases between. The clonotype originates from a man in his thirties or forties who received the YFV17D yellow fever vaccine. The J gene is TRBJ2-1, the V gene TRBV29-1, with no clear D. This specimen was PBMCs, taken on the day of the yellow fever booster vaccination. CDR3 residues: CSVAGSIYNEQFF. The CDR3 region has the DNA TGCAGCGTTGCTGGTAGTATATACAATGAGCAGTTCTTC.